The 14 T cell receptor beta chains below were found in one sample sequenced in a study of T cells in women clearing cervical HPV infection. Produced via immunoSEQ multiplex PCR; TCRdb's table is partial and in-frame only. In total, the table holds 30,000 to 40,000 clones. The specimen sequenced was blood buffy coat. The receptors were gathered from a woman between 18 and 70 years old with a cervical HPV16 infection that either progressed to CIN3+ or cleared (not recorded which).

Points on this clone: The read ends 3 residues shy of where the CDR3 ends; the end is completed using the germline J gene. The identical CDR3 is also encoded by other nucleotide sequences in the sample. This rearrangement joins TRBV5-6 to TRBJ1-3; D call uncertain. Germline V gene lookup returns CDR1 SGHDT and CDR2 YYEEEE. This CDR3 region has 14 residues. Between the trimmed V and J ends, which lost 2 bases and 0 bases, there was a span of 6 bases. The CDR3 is CASSFSGSGNTIYF. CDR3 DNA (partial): TGTGCCAGCAGCTTCAGCGGCTCTGGAAACACC.

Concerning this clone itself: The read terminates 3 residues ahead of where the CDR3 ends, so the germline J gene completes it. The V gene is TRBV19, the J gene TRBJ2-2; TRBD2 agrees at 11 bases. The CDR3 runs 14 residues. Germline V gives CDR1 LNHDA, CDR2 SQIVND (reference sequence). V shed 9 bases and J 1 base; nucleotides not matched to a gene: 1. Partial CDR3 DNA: TGTGCCAGCGGGACTAGCGGGAACACCGGGGAG. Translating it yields CASGTSGNTGE. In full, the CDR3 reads CASGTSGNTGELFF.

CDR3 sequence: CASSPGGYYGYTF. The covered CDR3 bases are TGTGCCAGCAGTCCCGGGGGGTACTATGGC. The chain employs TRBV25-1 and TRBJ1-2, with a weak D call TRBD1 (5 bases). The CDR3 end lies 3 residues beyond the end of the read and is filled in from the germline J gene. This CDR3 is 13 amino acids long. The ends were cut back, 5 bases at V and 3 bases at J, with 10 bases in the middle. Germline assignment: CDR1 MGHDK and CDR2 SYGVNS.

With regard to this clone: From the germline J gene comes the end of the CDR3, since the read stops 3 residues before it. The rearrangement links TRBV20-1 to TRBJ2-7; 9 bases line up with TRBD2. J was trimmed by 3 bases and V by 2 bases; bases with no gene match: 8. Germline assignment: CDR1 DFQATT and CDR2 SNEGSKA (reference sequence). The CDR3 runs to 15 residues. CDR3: CSARTPSGIVYEQYF. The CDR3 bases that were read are TGCAGTGCTAGAACACCTAGCGGGATCGTCTACGAG.

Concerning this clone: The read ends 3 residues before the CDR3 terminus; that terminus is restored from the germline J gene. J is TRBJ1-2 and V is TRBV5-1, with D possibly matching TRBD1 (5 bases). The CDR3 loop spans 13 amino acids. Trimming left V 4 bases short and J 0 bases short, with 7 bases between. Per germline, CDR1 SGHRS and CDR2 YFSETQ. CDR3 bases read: TGCGCCAGCAGCAAGGACACTAACTATGGC. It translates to CASSKDTNYG. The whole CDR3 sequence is CASSKDTNYGYTF.

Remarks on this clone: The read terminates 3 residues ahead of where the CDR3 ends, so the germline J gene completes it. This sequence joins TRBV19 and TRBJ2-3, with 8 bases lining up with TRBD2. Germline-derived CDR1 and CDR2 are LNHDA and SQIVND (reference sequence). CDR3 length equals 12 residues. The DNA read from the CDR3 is TGTGCCAGTAGGGTGGGACTAGGCGCG. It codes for CASRVGLGA. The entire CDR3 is CASRVGLGAQYF. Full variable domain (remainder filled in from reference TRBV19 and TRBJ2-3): DGGITQSPKYLFRKEGQNVTLSCEQNLNHDAMYWYRQDPGQGLRLIYYSQIVNDFQKGDIAEGYSVSREKKESFPLTVTSAQKNPTAFYLCASRVGLGAQYFGPGTRLTVL.

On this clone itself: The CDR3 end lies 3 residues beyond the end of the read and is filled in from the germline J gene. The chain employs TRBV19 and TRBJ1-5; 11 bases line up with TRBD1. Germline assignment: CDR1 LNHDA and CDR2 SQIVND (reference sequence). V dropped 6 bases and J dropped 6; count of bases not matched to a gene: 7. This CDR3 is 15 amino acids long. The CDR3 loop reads CASRTDRGRFQPQHF. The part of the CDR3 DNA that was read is TGTGCCAGTAGAACGGACAGGGGGCGGTTTCAGCCC.

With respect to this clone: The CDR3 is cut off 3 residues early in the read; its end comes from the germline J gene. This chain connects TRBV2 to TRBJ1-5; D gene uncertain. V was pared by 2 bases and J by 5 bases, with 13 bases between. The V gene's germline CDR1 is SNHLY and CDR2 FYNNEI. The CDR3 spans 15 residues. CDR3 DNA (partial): TGTGCCAGCAGTGAAAGTAAAAGAGGCTATCAGCCC. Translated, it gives CASSESKRGYQP. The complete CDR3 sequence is CASSESKRGYQPQHF.

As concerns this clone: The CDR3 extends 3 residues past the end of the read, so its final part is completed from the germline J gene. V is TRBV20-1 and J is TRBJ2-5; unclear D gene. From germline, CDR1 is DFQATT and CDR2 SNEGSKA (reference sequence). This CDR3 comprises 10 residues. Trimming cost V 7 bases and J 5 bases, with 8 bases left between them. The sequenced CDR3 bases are TGCAGTGTTGAAGGGGAGACC. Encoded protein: CSVEGET. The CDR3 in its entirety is CSVEGETQYF.

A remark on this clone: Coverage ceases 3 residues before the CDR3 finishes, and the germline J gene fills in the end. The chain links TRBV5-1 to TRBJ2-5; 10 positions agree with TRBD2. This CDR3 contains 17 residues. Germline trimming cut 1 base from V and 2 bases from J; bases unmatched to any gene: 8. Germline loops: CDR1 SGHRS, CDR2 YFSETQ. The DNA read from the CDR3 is TGCGCCAGCAGCTTGTCTAGCGGGGGTTTTTGGCAAGAGACC. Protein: CASSLSSGGFWQET. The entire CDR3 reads CASSLSSGGFWQETQYF.

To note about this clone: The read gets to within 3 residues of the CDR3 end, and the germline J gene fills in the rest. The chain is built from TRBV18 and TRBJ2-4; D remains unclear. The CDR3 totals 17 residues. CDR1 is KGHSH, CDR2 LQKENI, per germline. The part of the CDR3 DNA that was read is TGTGCCAGCTCACCACCGGTTCGGAAATTAGCTAACTATGGT. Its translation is CASSPPVRKLANYG. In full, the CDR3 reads CASSPPVRKLANYGQYF.

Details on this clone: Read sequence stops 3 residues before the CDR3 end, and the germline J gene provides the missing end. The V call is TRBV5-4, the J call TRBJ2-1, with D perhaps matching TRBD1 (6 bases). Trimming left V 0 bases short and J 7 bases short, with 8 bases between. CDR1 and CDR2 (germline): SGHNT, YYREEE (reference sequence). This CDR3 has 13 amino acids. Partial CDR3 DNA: TGTGCCAGCAGCTTGGGGACAGATAATGAG. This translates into CASSLGTDNE. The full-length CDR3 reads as CASSLGTDNEQFF.

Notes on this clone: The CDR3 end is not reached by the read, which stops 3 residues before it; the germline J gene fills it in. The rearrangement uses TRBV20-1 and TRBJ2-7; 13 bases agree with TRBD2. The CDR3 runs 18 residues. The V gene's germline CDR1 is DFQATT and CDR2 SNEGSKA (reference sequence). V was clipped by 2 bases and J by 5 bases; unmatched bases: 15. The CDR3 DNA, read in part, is TGCAGTGCTAGAATGCCTAGGACTAGCGGGAGCCGATCACACGAG. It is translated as CSARMPRTSGSRSHE. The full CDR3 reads CSARMPRTSGSRSHEQYF.

CDR3 amino acids: CASSLDSVYEQYF. CDR3 DNA (partial): TGCGCCAGCAGCTTAGACAGCGTCTACGAG. This chain connects TRBV5-1 to TRBJ2-7, with a tentative D call TRBD1 (5 bases). The read terminates 3 residues before the CDR3 end, so the remaining end is supplied by the germline J gene. CDR3 size: 13 residues. V was cut by 2 bases and J by 3 bases, with 9 bases left in between. Looked up from germline, CDR1 is SGHRS and CDR2 is YFSETQ.